This T cell receptor (beta chain) comes out of a study of blood T cell repertoires in COVID-19. The CDR3 is 16 residues long. V was pared by 1 base and J by 6 bases, with 17 bases between. Germline CDR1 reads LGHDT; CDR2 reads YNNKEL (reference sequence). This table comes from immunoSEQ multiplex PCR, and its TCRdb copy is limited to in-frame clones, with some not included. The table includes under 300,000 clones, about 85% detected once. The V gene is TRBV3-1 (or the pseudogene TRBV3-2), the J gene TRBJ2-3; tentatively, D is TRBD1 (6 bases). Sequencing input: peripheral blood. The TCR comes from a man in his 60s who had recovered from COVID-19. The CDR3 DNA reads as TGTGCCAGCAGCCAAGGGGCAGGGGTTGAGGCGGATACGCAGTATTTT. Encoded protein: CASSQGAGVEADTQYF.